The rows below give T cell receptor beta chains drawn from one sample of a study of blood T cell repertoires in COVID-19. The repertoire was sequenced with immunoSEQ multiplex PCR; TCRdb's copy has only in-frame clones and lacks some. The table records around 80,000 clones, around 80% of them present only once. The sample taken for sequencing was peripheral blood. Receptors originate from a man aged 80 or over with acute or convalescent COVID-19. CDR3s include the opening cysteine and the closing phenylalanine or tryptophan. Each record gives: V gene, clone size, D gene, J gene, CDR3 DNA, CDR3 protein. The D gene is left open where the match is weak. Some rows mark clone size as missing; the rest say once, few, many or name a class of expanded clone.

v_gene: TRBV10-3; abundance: NA; d_gene: NA; j_gene: TRBJ1-1; CDR3nt: TGTGCCATCAGTGAGAACAGGAACACTGAAGCTTTCTTT; CDR3aa: CAISENRNTEAFF
v_gene: TRBV11-1; abundance: NA; d_gene: NA; j_gene: TRBJ1-1; CDR3nt: TGTGCCAGCAGCTTAGCGCGGGGGTGGGCTGAAGCTTTCTTT; CDR3aa: CASSLARGWAEAFF
v_gene: TRBV7-9; abundance: NA; d_gene: NA; j_gene: TRBJ1-2; CDR3nt: TGTGCCAGCAGCTTTGGTCTGACCGAGGATGGCTACACCTTC; CDR3aa: CASSFGLTEDGYTF
v_gene: TRBV6-6; abundance: NA; d_gene: TRBD2; j_gene: TRBJ2-7; CDR3nt: TGTGCCAGCAGTTACGAGCGGGACTCCTACGAGCAGTACTTC; CDR3aa: CASSYERDSYEQYF
v_gene: TRBV5-4; abundance: NA; d_gene: NA; j_gene: TRBJ1-1; CDR3nt: TGTGCCAGCAGCTGGCAGGGAGGAAACACTGAAGCTTTCTTT; CDR3aa: CASSWQGGNTEAFF
v_gene: TRBV11-2; abundance: NA; d_gene: NA; j_gene: TRBJ1-1; CDR3nt: TGTGCCAGCAGCTCGGACAGGAACACTGAAGCTTTCTTT; CDR3aa: CASSSDRNTEAFF
v_gene: TRBV30; abundance: NA; d_gene: NA; j_gene: TRBJ1-4; CDR3nt: TGTGCCTGGAGTCCTCTTCGGGGGGGAACTAATGAAAAACTGTTTTTT; CDR3aa: CAWSPLRGGTNEKLFF
v_gene: TRBV27; abundance: NA; d_gene: TRBD1; j_gene: TRBJ2-7; CDR3nt: TGTGCCAGCAGTCAGACAGGGGTCCTCTCCTACGAGCAGTACTTC; CDR3aa: CASSQTGVLSYEQYF
v_gene: TRBV2; abundance: few; d_gene: TRBD1; j_gene: TRBJ1-2; CDR3nt: TGTGCCAGAACCGGGACAGGGACTAACTATGGCTACACCTTC; CDR3aa: CARTGTGTNYGYTF
v_gene: TRBV6-1; abundance: NA; d_gene: NA; j_gene: TRBJ1-4; CDR3nt: TGTGCCAGCAGTTCAGGACAGAGCCAACTGTTTTTT; CDR3aa: CASSSGQSQLFF
v_gene: TRBV7-3; abundance: NA; d_gene: TRBD1; j_gene: TRBJ2-5; CDR3nt: TGTGCCAGCAGCAGAAGGGGACAGGGTTCCCAAGAGACCCAGTACTTC; CDR3aa: CASSRRGQGSQETQYF
v_gene: TRBV25-1; abundance: NA; d_gene: NA; j_gene: TRBJ1-1; CDR3nt: TGTGCCAGCAGTGCCTCTAGGACTGAAGCTTTCTTT; CDR3aa: CASSASRTEAFF
v_gene: TRBV25-1; abundance: few; d_gene: NA; j_gene: TRBJ2-5; CDR3nt: TGTGCCAGCAGTGATGTCAGGGGAATCGACCAAGAGACCCAGTACTTC; CDR3aa: CASSDVRGIDQETQYF
v_gene: TRBV5-1; abundance: NA; d_gene: TRBD1; j_gene: TRBJ1-3; CDR3nt: TGCGCCAGCAGCTCACAGGGGGCAGGTGGAAACACCATATATTTT; CDR3aa: CASSSQGAGGNTIYF
v_gene: TRBV5-1; abundance: NA; d_gene: NA; j_gene: TRBJ2-3; CDR3nt: TGCGCCAGCAGCTGGATCCCGGGGGATACGCAGTATTTT; CDR3aa: CASSWIPGDTQYF
v_gene: TRBV7-3; abundance: NA; d_gene: NA; j_gene: TRBJ2-3; CDR3nt: TGTGCCAGCAGCTTAAGCGCAGGGAGGACAGATACGCAGTATTTT; CDR3aa: CASSLSAGRTDTQYF
v_gene: TRBV18; abundance: once; d_gene: TRBD1; j_gene: TRBJ2-1; CDR3nt: TGTGCCAGCGTTCCGGGACAGGGGATAGGTCCCTACAATGAGCAGTTCTTC; CDR3aa: CASVPGQGIGPYNEQFF
v_gene: TRBV9; abundance: NA; d_gene: TRBD2; j_gene: TRBJ2-3; CDR3nt: TGTGCCAGCAGCGACCCGACTAGCGGGGGGGCCGAAGATACGCAGTATTTT; CDR3aa: CASSDPTSGGAEDTQYF
v_gene: TRBV19; abundance: NA; d_gene: TRBD2; j_gene: TRBJ2-3; CDR3nt: TGTGCCAGTAGGAACGGACTAGCGGGTACCACAGATACGCAGTATTTT; CDR3aa: CASRNGLAGTTDTQYF
v_gene: TRBV3-1/TRBV3-2; abundance: NA; d_gene: TRBD2; j_gene: TRBJ2-3; CDR3nt: TGTGCCAGCAGCCGACTAGCGGCGGATACGCAGTATTTT; CDR3aa: CASSRLAADTQYF
v_gene: TRBV5-1; abundance: NA; d_gene: TRBD1; j_gene: TRBJ1-4; CDR3nt: TGCGCCAGCAGTCGCGGACAGGGGCTGAACTCTAATGAAAAACTGTTTTTT; CDR3aa: CASSRGQGLNSNEKLFF
v_gene: TRBV20-1; abundance: NA; d_gene: NA; j_gene: TRBJ1-5; CDR3nt: TGCAGTGCAAGTGGGGCCAGTTTCAATCAGCCCCAGCATTTT; CDR3aa: CSASGASFNQPQHF
v_gene: TRBV12-3/TRBV12-4; abundance: NA; d_gene: NA; j_gene: TRBJ2-7; CDR3nt: TGTGCCAGCAGTAGCGGGCCTTCCTACGAGCAGTACTTC; CDR3aa: CASSSGPSYEQYF
v_gene: TRBV9; abundance: NA; d_gene: NA; j_gene: TRBJ1-1; CDR3nt: TGTGCCAGCAGCGCCAGACAGACGAACACTGAAGCTTTCTTT; CDR3aa: CASSARQTNTEAFF
v_gene: TRBV25-1; abundance: NA; d_gene: TRBD1; j_gene: TRBJ2-2; CDR3nt: TGTGCCAGCAGTCTTCCCGGGACAGGCAACACCGGGGAGCTGTTTTTT; CDR3aa: CASSLPGTGNTGELFF
v_gene: TRBV28; abundance: few; d_gene: NA; j_gene: TRBJ1-2; CDR3nt: TGTGCCAGCAGTTTATTAGGGGGGGAATATGGCTACACCTTC; CDR3aa: CASSLLGGEYGYTF
v_gene: TRBV6-5; abundance: NA; d_gene: NA; j_gene: TRBJ2-7; CDR3nt: TGTGCCAGCAGTTACTCGATAGCGTCTGTCTACGAGCAGTACTTC; CDR3aa: CASSYSIASVYEQYF
v_gene: TRBV6-5; abundance: NA; d_gene: TRBD1; j_gene: TRBJ1-1; CDR3nt: TGTGCCAGCAGGCCCGGGACAGGGAGAGCTTTCTTT; CDR3aa: CASRPGTGRAFF
v_gene: TRBV19; abundance: NA; d_gene: TRBD1; j_gene: TRBJ1-1; CDR3nt: TGTGCCAGTAGTATAGGACAGGGTTACACTGAAGCTTTCTTT; CDR3aa: CASSIGQGYTEAFF
v_gene: TRBV2; abundance: few; d_gene: TRBD1; j_gene: TRBJ1-2; CDR3nt: TGTGCCAGCAAGAGAGACAGGGGCTATGGCTACACCTTC; CDR3aa: CASKRDRGYGYTF
v_gene: TRBV6-1; abundance: NA; d_gene: NA; j_gene: TRBJ1-1; CDR3nt: TGTGCCAGCAGTGACCTCGGGGGCACTGAAGCTTTCTTT; CDR3aa: CASSDLGGTEAFF
v_gene: TRBV9; abundance: once; d_gene: NA; j_gene: TRBJ1-2; CDR3nt: TGTGCCAGCAGCGTAGGGAGAGATGGCTACACCTTC; CDR3aa: CASSVGRDGYTF
v_gene: TRBV5-5; abundance: NA; d_gene: TRBD1; j_gene: TRBJ1-2; CDR3nt: TGTGCCAGCAGCCCGGGACAGGAGGCTACTTTGGATGGCTACACCTTC; CDR3aa: CASSPGQEATLDGYTF
v_gene: TRBV5-1; abundance: NA; d_gene: TRBD1; j_gene: TRBJ2-2; CDR3nt: TGCGCCAGCAGCCCCGGACAGGGTCAGAACACCGGGGAGCTGTTTTTT; CDR3aa: CASSPGQGQNTGELFF
v_gene: TRBV4-1; abundance: few; d_gene: TRBD1; j_gene: TRBJ1-5; CDR3nt: TGCGCCAGCAGTCTAAGGACAGGGGATCAGCCCCAGCATTTT; CDR3aa: CASSLRTGDQPQHF
v_gene: TRBV7-3; abundance: NA; d_gene: TRBD2; j_gene: TRBJ2-1; CDR3nt: TGTGCCAGCAGCCCGACGAGCGGGGGCAATGAGCAGTTCTTC; CDR3aa: CASSPTSGGNEQFF
v_gene: TRBV7-8; abundance: many; d_gene: NA; j_gene: TRBJ1-1; CDR3nt: TGTGCCAGCAGCTTCCCCACAGGTGGGCTTGCTGAAGCTTTCTTT; CDR3aa: CASSFPTGGLAEAFF
v_gene: TRBV9; abundance: NA; d_gene: TRBD1; j_gene: TRBJ1-2; CDR3nt: TGTGCCAGCACCCCCCAGGGGGCGTTTTATCACTATGGCTACACCTTC; CDR3aa: CASTPQGAFYHYGYTF
v_gene: TRBV9; abundance: NA; d_gene: TRBD1; j_gene: TRBJ1-2; CDR3nt: TGTGCCAGCACCGGGACAGACGTCTATGGCTACACCTTC; CDR3aa: CASTGTDVYGYTF
v_gene: TRBV4-1; abundance: NA; d_gene: TRBD1; j_gene: TRBJ1-1; CDR3nt: TGCGCCAGCAGCCCCTTCCGAGGCGGTACAGGGGACGGAGTCAGGCGGAACACTGAAGCTTTCTTT; CDR3aa: CASSPFRGGTGDGVRRNTEAFF
v_gene: TRBV7-3; abundance: NA; d_gene: TRBD2; j_gene: TRBJ2-1; CDR3nt: TGTGCCAGCAGCGACACGGGAGGGGAGGGGTACAATGAGCAGTTCTTC; CDR3aa: CASSDTGGEGYNEQFF
v_gene: TRBV12-3/TRBV12-4; abundance: NA; d_gene: NA; j_gene: TRBJ1-2; CDR3nt: TGTGCCAGCAGTCACAGGGTAGAGTATGGCTACACCTTC; CDR3aa: CASSHRVEYGYTF
v_gene: TRBV9; abundance: NA; d_gene: NA; j_gene: TRBJ1-2; CDR3nt: TGTGCCAGCAGCGTAGACGGGAAGTATGGCTACACCTTC; CDR3aa: CASSVDGKYGYTF
v_gene: TRBV28; abundance: NA; d_gene: NA; j_gene: TRBJ1-6; CDR3nt: TGTGCCAGTCTCCTCCGCGACAGAATTAATTCACCCCTCCACTTT; CDR3aa: CASLLRDRINSPLHF
v_gene: TRBV12-3/TRBV12-4; abundance: NA; d_gene: TRBD1; j_gene: TRBJ1-2; CDR3nt: TGTGCCAGCAGTTTGGGACAGAACTATGGCTACACCTTC; CDR3aa: CASSLGQNYGYTF
v_gene: TRBV2; abundance: NA; d_gene: NA; j_gene: TRBJ2-1; CDR3nt: TGTGCCAGCAGTGCATCGGGCAATGAGCAGTTCTTC; CDR3aa: CASSASGNEQFF